The entry that follows covers one TCR beta chain sequence. Method: immunoSEQ multiplex PCR; TCRdb's copy keeps in-frame clones and lacks some. The data contain some 200,000 clones, 72% of them seen just once; the ten biggest clones take up about an eighth. The CDR3 is 16 amino acids. The V gene end was trimmed by 4 bases and the J gene end by 4 bases; junction bases not matched to a gene: 11. Germline V lookup: CDR1 MNHEY, CDR2 SMNVEV (reference sequence). The data originate from a study of cytotoxic CD8 clonotypes in ibrutinib-treated CLL. The input for sequencing was PBMCs, taken after 24 months of ibrutinib treatment. The chain is built from TRBV27 and TRBJ1-2; 8 nucleotides agree with TRBD1. This TCR derives from a human donor with chronic lymphocytic leukemia. CDR3 DNA: TGTGCCAGCAGTTCCCAGAGGACAGGGAGGGCCTATGGCTACACCTTC. Protein sequence: CASSSQRTGRAYGYTF.